The 21 T cell receptor beta chains below come from one sample, sequenced in a study of OX40 agonist ivuxolimab in advanced cancers. TCRdb keeps only in-frame clones here, not all; method: immunoSEQ multiplex PCR. The sample records tens of thousands of clones, 84% being singletons. This specimen was CD4+ or CD8+ T cells sorted from blood, taken in a trial of the OX40 agonist ivuxolimab. These receptors all stem from an adult with an advanced solid tumor such as melanoma, head and neck, liver or kidney cancer.

The chain recombines TRBV6-5 with TRBJ1-1; TRBD1 is a possible D gene (6 bases). The CDR3 extends over 15 amino acids. V lost 0 bases and J 5 bases, leaving 13 bases between the germline ends. Germline-derived CDR1 and CDR2 are MNHEY and SVGAGI. The CDR3 nucleotides are TGTGCCAGCAGTTACTCGAAGGGGGGCCGGACTGAAGCTTTCTTT. Translated, it gives CASSYSKGGRTEAFF.

As DNA, the CDR3 is TGCGCCAGCAGTCAATCCGGGATACATTCCTACGAGCAGTACTTC. It encodes CASSQSGIHSYEQYF. This sequence joins TRBV23-1 and TRBJ2-7, with D perhaps TRBD2 (5 bases). TRBV23-1 has ORF status, its function being uncertain. The CDR3 runs 15 residues. Trimming shortened V by 0 bases and J by 1 base, and 10 bases separated the two germline ends.

The genes are TRBV14 and TRBJ2-1, with no clear D. With 4 bases removed from V and 4 bases from J, the gap between germline ends came to 14 bases. This CDR3 has 15 residues. Germline V gene lookup returns CDR1 SGHDN and CDR2 FVKESK. CDR3 sequence: CASSRGPTQYNEQFF. DNA of the CDR3: TGTGCCAGCAGCCGCGGACCGACTCAATACAATGAGCAGTTCTTC.

The V gene is TRBV2, the J gene TRBJ2-2; tentatively, D is TRBD1 (5 bases). The CDR3 runs to 14 residues. The germline V and J ends were trimmed by 3 bases and 6 bases, with 11 bases remaining between them. The germline gives CDR1 SNHLY, CDR2 FYNNEI. CDR3 DNA sequence: TGTGCCAGCAGTGACAGGCCAGGGTCCGGGGAGCTGTTTTTT. The encoded protein is CASSDRPGSGELFF.

The chain carries TRBV12-5 and TRBJ2-1, with 7 bases that match TRBD2. The CDR3 totals 15 residues. The V segment lost 3 bases and the J segment 3 bases; nucleotides outside the gene matches: 5. Germline CDR1 LGHNT, CDR2 FRNRAP. In DNA, the CDR3 is TGTGCTAGTGGTTTCGCGCGGGGGATCTACAATGAGCAGTTCTTC. This encodes CASGFARGIYNEQFF.

The CDR3 DNA is TGTGCCAGCTCATCCACCGGGACAGGGTTTAACTACGAGCAGTACTTC. This codes for CASSSTGTGFNYEQYF. The V call is TRBV18, the J call TRBJ2-7; 9 bases are a match to TRBD1. The CDR3 consists of 16 residues. V was clipped by 5 bases and J by 3 bases; unmatched bases: 11. CDR1 and CDR2 (germline): KGHSH, LQKENI. Based on the CDR3 plus reference TRBV18 and TRBJ2-7, the full variable domain is NAGVMQNPRHLVRRRGQEARLRCSPMKGHSHVYWYRQLPEEGLKFMVYLQKENIIDESGMPKERFSAEFPKEGPSILRIQQVVRGDSAAYFCASSSTGTGFNYEQYFGPGTRLTVT.

This rearrangement joins TRBV7-3 to TRBJ2-2; D not resolved. This CDR3 contains 13 residues. Germline CDR1 and CDR2: SGHTA and FQGTGA. Trimming took 5 bases from V and 7 from J, leaving 11 bases between them. CDR3 amino acids: CASSPTYGGELFF. The CDR3 bases are TGTGCCAGCAGCCCAACTTATGGCGGGGAGCTGTTTTTT. The variable domain in full, completed from reference TRBV7-3 and TRBJ2-2, reads GAGVSQTPSNKVTEKGKYVELRCDPISGHTALYWYRQSLGQGPEFLIYFQGTGAADDSGLPNDRFFAVRPEGSVSTLKIQRTERGDSAVYLCASSPTYGGELFFGEGSRLTVL.

This chain joins TRBV5-1 and TRBJ1-4; 7 nucleotides match TRBD1. The V gene's germline CDR1 is SGHRS and CDR2 YFSETQ. The CDR3 length is 14 residues. Germline trimming cut 5 bases from V and 5 bases from J; bases unmatched to any gene: 6. The CDR3 DNA follows: TGCGCCAGCAGGTCTGACAGGGAGAATGAAAAACTGTTTTTT. This sequence encodes CASRSDRENEKLFF.

This chain links TRBV6-4 with TRBJ2-1, with D possibly being TRBD2 (5 bases). The CDR3 has 15 amino acids. V lost 8 bases and J 2 bases, leaving 16 bases between the germline ends. Germline values: CDR1 MRHNA, CDR2 SNTAGT. The CDR3 spells CASSKSGEPYNEQFF. The CDR3 region has the DNA TGTGCCAGCTCGAAAAGCGGAGAGCCCTACAATGAGCAGTTCTTC.

This clone is a singleton in its sample. This chain uses TRBV29-1 with TRBJ1-2; D is possibly TRBD1 (5 bases). The CDR3 totals 12 residues. Per germline, CDR1 SQVTM and CDR2 ANQGSEA. Trimming stripped 2 bases from V and 5 bases from J, with 9 bases between. The CDR3 DNA follows: TGCAGCGTTGAACAGGGCGGGTATGGCTACACCTTC. This translates into CSVEQGGYGYTF.

This clone has a single count. V gene TRBV11-3 combines with J gene TRBJ1-1; D remains unclear. V dropped 6 bases and J dropped 1 base, with 6 bases sitting between them. CDR3 length equals 12 residues. CDR1 and CDR2 (germline): SGHNT, YENEEA. CDR3 region: CASRARNTEAFF. Written as DNA, the CDR3 is TGTGCCAGCAGGGCCCGGAACACTGAAGCTTTCTTT.

The V gene is TRBV7-8, the J gene TRBJ2-7, with TRBD1 matching over 7 bases. The ends lost 1 base at V and 5 bases at J; junction bases unmatched: 2. The CDR3 is 13 residues long. Per the germline V gene, CDR1 is SGHVS and CDR2 is FQNEAQ. Here the CDR3 reads CASSLDRGHEQYF. In DNA, the CDR3 is TGTGCCAGCAGCTTAGACAGGGGTCACGAGCAGTACTTC.

This clone occurred a few times. This chain links TRBV28 with TRBJ1-2, with D perhaps matching TRBD1 (6 bases). CDR1 and CDR2 (germline): MDHEN, SYDVKM. V lost 6 bases to trimming and J lost 3 bases, with 17 bases between them. The CDR3 totals 15 residues. The CDR3 loop is CASRAEGGPHYGYTF. The CDR3 coding sequence is TGTGCCAGCAGGGCTGAAGGGGGTCCGCACTATGGCTACACCTTC.

The rearrangement uses TRBV19 and TRBJ2-3; weak D call: TRBD2 (5 bases). The V end lost 1 base, the J end lost 5 bases, and 13 bases lay between the germline ends. The CDR3 contains 15 residues. Germline-derived CDR1 and CDR2 are LNHDA and SQIVND (reference sequence). Written as DNA, the CDR3 is TGTGCCAGTAGTATAGGGGGAGCCCCCGGAGATACGCAGTATTTT. It yields the protein CASSIGGAPGDTQYF.

The chain has TRBV7-3 and TRBJ2-2, with TRBD1 identical over 10 bases. CDR1 is SGHTA and CDR2 is FQGTGA in the germline V gene. The CDR3 sequence is 16 residues long. J gave up 5 bases and V 3 bases, and 6 bases lay outside the gene matches. CDR3 DNA sequence: TGTGCCAGCAGCTTCGCCGGGACAGGGGAAACCGGGGAGCTGTTTTTT. It translates to CASSFAGTGETGELFF.

The chain carries TRBV11-1 and TRBJ2-5; 9 positions agree with TRBD1. This CDR3 is 15 amino acids long. J gave up 2 bases and V 1 base, and 2 bases lay outside the gene matches. Looked up from germline, CDR1 is SGHAT and CDR2 is FQDESV (reference sequence). Here the CDR3 DNA reads TGTGCCAGCAGCTTAGACAGGGGGCGGCAAGAGACCCAGTACTTC. Translation gives CASSLDRGRQETQYF. The variable domain in full, with the rest retrieved from reference TRBV11-1 and TRBJ2-5, is EAEVAQSPRYKITEKSQAVAFWCDPISGHATLYWYRQILGQGPELLVQFQDESVVDDSQLPKDRFSAERLKGVDSTLKIQPAELGDSAMYLCASSLDRGRQETQYFGPGTRLLVL.

This sequence joins TRBV4-1 and TRBJ1-6; D might be TRBD1 (6 bases). V lost 1 base and J lost 7, with 20 bases in between. The CDR3 totals 18 residues. Germline assignment: CDR1 MGHRA and CDR2 YSYEKL. The CDR3 is CASSQVPRAGAGNSPLHF. CDR3 DNA: TGCGCCAGCAGCCAAGTACCGAGGGCAGGGGCGGGCAATTCACCCCTCCACTTT.

This clone came up a few times. The chain couples TRBV7-2 to TRBJ1-1; D perhaps matches TRBD1 (5 bases). Germline assignment: CDR1 SGHTA and CDR2 FQGNSA. This CDR3 region has 14 residues. The V end was cut by 5 bases, the J end by 7 bases, with 17 bases between. CDR3 coding DNA: TGTGCCAGCAGCCAGGTGTGGAGGGGCAATGAAGCTTTCTTT. It specifies CASSQVWRGNEAFF.

The rearrangement joins TRBV25-1 to TRBJ2-5; D is tentatively TRBD1 or TRBD2 (6 bases each). The V gene lost 4 bases and the J gene lost 5 bases, with 14 bases spanning the gap. The CDR3 is 14 residues long. CDR1 MGHDK and CDR2 SYGVNS come from the germline V gene. The CDR3 region has the DNA TGTGCCAGCAGTGGTAAACTAGGGGGGGAGACCCAGTACTTC. Protein sequence: CASSGKLGGETQYF.

The rearrangement links TRBV19 to TRBJ1-2; D is perhaps TRBD1 (5 bases). Germline values: CDR1 LNHDA, CDR2 SQIVND (reference sequence). The CDR3 runs to 16 residues. V was trimmed by 6 bases and J by 0 bases, leaving 17 bases between them. CDR3 sequence reads: CASRGVSGRANYGYTF. CDR3 nucleotide sequence: TGTGCCAGTAGGGGGGTATCAGGTCGGGCTAACTATGGCTACACCTTC.

The CDR3 region has the DNA TGTGCCACCAGCAGAGAAGTAGGACAGCTAAACTATGGCTACACCTTC. Amino acids: CATSREVGQLNYGYTF. The chain couples TRBV15 to TRBJ1-2, with TRBD1 as a possible D gene (6 bases). CDR1 and CDR2 from the germline V gene are LNHNV and YYDKDF (reference sequence). This CDR3 comprises 16 residues. Deletions cut 0 bases from V and 2 bases from J, with 13 bases between.